The clone carrying this T cell receptor beta chain occurred a few times. The antigen is unknown. Sequencing libraries for TCR beta were prepared with iRepertoire HTBI primers and Arm-PCR of CDR3 regions. TCRdb used MiXCR to reprocess the multiplex PCR reads, holding one entry per CDR3 protein. The sample yields about 420,000 distinct CDR3 sequences, around 15% seen once. CDR3 size: 14 residues. Germline CDR1 reads DFQATT; CDR2 reads SNEGSKA (reference sequence). Trimming shortened V by 1 base and J by 6 bases, and 13 bases separated the two germline ends. This sample is drawn from a study of regulatory T cells in long-lasting Graves disease. Specified time point: newly diagnosed GD, antithyroid drugs for less than 3 months. RNA isolated from PBMCs was used to make the TCR library. The study, taken as a whole, reports: Favored usage of TRBV28, TRBJ1-2 and TRBJ2-5 was recorded in persistent disease. For persistent Graves' patients, TCR diversity was lower than for newly diagnosed ones.

These data were likewise used in another study, on T cells in Graves' hyperthyroidism and ophthalmopathy. From that study: The hyperthyroidism was newly diagnosed and had lasted under 2 months; the patients were aged 18 to 65.

The sequencing used peripheral blood mononuclear cells (PBMCs), collected at new diagnosis, from a patient treated with antithyroid drugs. This receptor was taken from a young woman with Graves disease. V usage is TRBV20-1 and J usage is TRBJ2-1, with D hard to call. As DNA, the CDR3 is TGCAGTGCTAGAGGGTTTGGATTCGGCAATGAGCAGTTCTTC. Translated: CSARGFGFGNEQFF.